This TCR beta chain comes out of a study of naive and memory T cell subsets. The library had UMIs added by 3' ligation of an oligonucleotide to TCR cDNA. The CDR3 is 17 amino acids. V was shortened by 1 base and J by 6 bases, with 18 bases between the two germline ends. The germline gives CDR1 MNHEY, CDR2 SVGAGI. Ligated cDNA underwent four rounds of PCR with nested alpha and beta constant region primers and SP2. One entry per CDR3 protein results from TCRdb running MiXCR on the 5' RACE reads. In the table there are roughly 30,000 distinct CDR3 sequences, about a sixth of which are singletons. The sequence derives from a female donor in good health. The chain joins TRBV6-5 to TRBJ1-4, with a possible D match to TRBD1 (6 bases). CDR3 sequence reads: CASSYLTRGAEDEKLFF. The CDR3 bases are TGTGCCAGCAGTTACTTGACGCGGGGGGCAGAGGATGAAAAACTGTTTTTT.